This T cell receptor beta chain was captured in a study of blood T cell repertoires in COVID-19. Across the whole study: T cells, B-cell-depleted T cells, or PBMCs supplied cDNA or gDNA.

The table came from immunoSEQ multiplex PCR; TCRdb's copy has only in-frame clones and leaves some out. Seen here are around 120,000 clones, around nine tenths observed once, and the top ten hold about 2.3%. Clinical histories supplied by participants themselves formed the basis of cohort assignment. V shed 2 bases and J shed 2 bases, with 10 bases lying between them. The CDR3 runs to 14 residues. Germline-derived CDR1 and CDR2 are LNHDA and SQIVND (reference sequence). This TCR was sampled from a woman in her forties or fifties who had recovered from COVID-19. This chain joins TRBV19 and TRBJ2-7, with TRBD1 as a possible D gene (5 bases). Sequences were obtained from PBMCs or T cells enriched from blood (not recorded which). The CDR3 is CASSITGTTYEQYF. In DNA form, the CDR3 reads TGTGCCAGTAGTATAACAGGAACGACCTACGAGCAGTACTTC. The full variable domain, rest sourced from reference TRBV19 and TRBJ2-7, is DGGITQSPKYLFRKEGQNVTLSCEQNLNHDAMYWYRQDPGQGLRLIYYSQIVNDFQKGDIAEGYSVSREKKESFPLTVTSAQKNPTAFYLCASSITGTTYEQYFGPGTRLTVT.